This entry lists 5 T cell receptor beta chains sequenced from one sample in a study of blood T cell repertoires in COVID-19. Here immunoSEQ multiplex PCR was the method, and the copy in TCRdb shows in-frame clones only, minus some. Here the sample spans some 33,000 clones, approximately 85% being singletons. Sequencing was done on a sample of peripheral blood. Receptors originate from a man aged 60-69 years with active COVID-19.

The gene calls are TRBV7-2 and TRBJ2-1; perhaps TRBD2 as D (6 bases). Germline V gene data show CDR1 as SGHTA and CDR2 as FQGNSA. CDR3 length: 15 residues. Trimming left V 2 bases short and J 1 base short, with 9 bases between. The CDR3 loop reads CASSLLAGSYNEQFF. CDR3 DNA sequence: TGTGCCAGCAGCTTATTGGCGGGATCCTACAATGAGCAGTTCTTC. The variable domain in full, with the rest retrieved from reference TRBV7-2 and TRBJ2-1, is GAGVSQSPSNKVTEKGKDVELRCDPISGHTALYWYRQSLGQGLEFLIYFQGNSAPDKSGLPSDRFSAERTGGSVSTLTIQRTQQEDSAVYLCASSLLAGSYNEQFFGPGTRLTVL.

The J gene is TRBJ2-5, the V gene TRBV3-1 (or the pseudogene TRBV3-2); a weak D match, TRBD1 (6 bases). CDR1 is LGHDT and CDR2 is YNNKEL in the germline V gene (reference sequence). The CDR3 consists of 15 residues. Trimming shortened V by 4 bases and J by 0 bases, and 12 bases separated the two germline ends. CDR3 sequence reads: CASSPRDRYQETQYF. The DNA of the CDR3 is TGTGCCAGCAGCCCTAGAGACAGGTACCAAGAGACCCAGTACTTC.

The chain has TRBV15 and TRBJ1-5; D is uncertain. The CDR3 is 16 amino acids. V was pared by 1 base and J by 0 bases, with 10 bases between. CDR1 is LNHNV, CDR2 YYDKDF, per germline (reference sequence). The CDR3 here is CATSRGIGGSNQPQHF. In DNA, the CDR3 is TGTGCCACCAGCAGAGGTATCGGCGGTAGCAATCAGCCCCAGCATTTT.

The V call is TRBV20-1, the J call TRBJ1-5; perhaps TRBD1 as D (6 bases). The CDR3 spans 13 residues. Germline V lookup: CDR1 DFQATT, CDR2 SNEGSKA (reference sequence). Between the trimmed V and J ends, which lost 3 bases and 9 bases, there was a span of 15 bases. The CDR3 nucleotides read TGCAGTGCTAGTTCCGGGGGAGGGGGGCCCCAGCATTTT. Its translation is CSASSGGGGPQHF.

This clone rates as medium-sized (0.01 to 0.1%). The V and J genes are TRBV27 and TRBJ2-3; TRBD2 matches at 9 bases. Germline V gene sequence: CDR1 MNHEY, CDR2 SMNVEV (reference sequence). With 3 bases clipped from V and 0 bases from J, the junction kept 7 bases outside the gene matches. The CDR3 runs to 17 residues. DNA for the CDR3: TGTGCCAGCAGTTTCTGGACTAGCGTTTCTAGCACAGATACGCAGTATTTT. It yields the protein CASSFWTSVSSTDTQYF.